This is a list of T cell receptor beta chains from one sample in a study of T cells in Graves' hyperthyroidism and ophthalmopathy. TCRdb reprocessed the multiplex PCR reads via MiXCR and lists one record per CDR3 protein. The sample shows 300,000 to 450,000 distinct CDR3 sequences, 14% to 15% of them seen only once. Input material: blood. Source of these receptors: a woman in her 30s with Graves' hyperthyroidism. The CDR3 runs from the conserved cysteine through the conserved F or W. A D gene is named only where the DNA matches it firmly. The listing skips clone size in some rows; elsewhere it reads once, few, many or a size class.

D gene | J gene | clone size | V gene | CDR3 protein | CDR3 DNA
- | TRBJ1-5 | - | TRBV13 | CASSFSLSGNNQPQHF | TGTGCCAGCAGCTTTTCGCTTTCTGGGAACAATCAGCCCCAGCATTTT
- | TRBJ1-5 | many | TRBV6-1 | CASGRLVNSNQPQHF | TGTGCCAGCGGACGGTTAGTAAATAGCAATCAGCCCCAGCATTTT
- | TRBJ2-4 | - | TRBV24-1 | CATSDIGQPLENIQYF | TGTGCCACCAGTGATATTGGGCAGCCCCTAGAAAACATTCAGTACTTC
- | TRBJ1-6 | few | TRBV6-2/TRBV6-3 | CASSGGTTMNSPLHF | TGTGCCAGCAGCGGAGGGACCACAATGAATTCACCCCTCCACTTT
- | TRBJ1-5 | - | TRBV19 | CASSSYRDSNQPQHF | TGTGCCAGTAGTTCATACAGGGATAGCAATCAGCCCCAGCATTTT
- | TRBJ2-7 | many | TRBV20-1 | CSASRRGREHYEQYF | TGCAGTGCTAGTAGACGCGGCAGGGAACACTACGAGCAGTACTTC
- | TRBJ2-5 | few | TRBV9 | CASSVAMGQETQYF | TGTGCCAGCAGCGTGGCGATGGGGCAAGAGACCCAGTACTTC
- | TRBJ1-2 | - | TRBV2 | CASSLMGGYTF | TGTGCCAGCAGCCTTATGGGCGGCTACACCTTC
TRBD2 | TRBJ2-7 | many | TRBV5-5 | CASSLGTSGREQYF | TGTGCCAGCAGCCTCGGGACTAGCGGGAGGGAGCAGTACTTC
- | TRBJ2-3 | many | TRBV11-2 | CASSKQGVADTQYF | TGTGCCAGCAGCAAACAGGGTGTTGCAGATACGCAGTATTTT
TRBD2 | TRBJ2-3 | - | TRBV12-3/TRBV12-4 | CASSLGGSRTDTQYF | TGTGCCAGCAGTTTAGGCGGGAGTAGAACAGATACGCAGTATTTT
- | TRBJ1-4 | few | TRBV3-1 | CASSQQGFPEKLFF | TGTGCCAGCAGCCAACAGGGTTTCCCCGAAAAACTGTTTTTT
TRBD2 | TRBJ2-7 | many | TRBV2 | CASSGLAGGEEQYF | TGTGCCAGCAGTGGACTAGCGGGAGGGGAAGAGCAGTACTTC
- | TRBJ2-1 | many | TRBV30 | CAWSVRQGRAEQFF | TGTGCCTGGAGTGTACGGCAGGGGAGAGCTGAGCAGTTCTTC
- | TRBJ2-1 | many | TRBV3-1 | CASSQDLGNEQFF | TGTGCCAGCAGCCAAGATTTGGGGAATGAGCAGTTCTTC
TRBD2 | TRBJ2-1 | many | TRBV12-5 | CASGVTSGRNNEQFF | TGTGCTAGTGGTGTGACTAGCGGGAGGAACAATGAGCAGTTCTTC
TRBD1 | TRBJ2-7 | - | TRBV27 | CASSTTGVRNEQYF | TGTGCCAGCAGTACAACAGGGGTTAGAAACGAGCAGTACTTC
- | TRBJ1-6 | many | TRBV15 | CATSTRREEPLHF | TGTGCCACCAGCACCAGACGGGAGGAACCCCTCCACTTT
- | TRBJ2-5 | - | TRBV10-3 | CAISPGIGETQYF | TGTGCCATCAGCCCGGGGATAGGAGAGACCCAGTACTTC
- | TRBJ2-7 | many | TRBV20-1 | CSARDYLYEQYF | TGCAGTGCTCGAGACTATCTATACGAGCAGTACTTC
TRBD2 | TRBJ2-7 | few | TRBV20-1 | CSASPRTSVYEQYF | TGCAGTGCTAGCCCTCGGACTAGCGTCTACGAGCAGTACTTC
TRBD1 | TRBJ2-3 | few | TRBV10-1 | CASSESGTVLRQYF | TGCGCCAGCAGTGAGTCGGGGACAGTCCTTCGTCAGTATTTT
TRBD1 | TRBJ1-2 | few | TRBV28 | CASNLQGGRYGYTF | TGTGCCAGCAACCTACAGGGGGGGAGGTATGGCTACACCTTC
TRBD2 | TRBJ2-1 | - | TRBV9 | CASSVELAGGYNEQFF | TGTGCCAGCAGCGTAGAACTAGCGGGAGGTTACAATGAGCAGTTCTTC
- | TRBJ2-3 | many | TRBV18 | CASSPYQESTDTQYF | TGTGCCAGCTCACCATATCAGGAAAGCACAGATACGCAGTATTTT
- | TRBJ1-1 | - | TRBV9 | CASSVRSDTEAFF | TGTGCCAGCAGCGTGCGATCTGACACTGAAGCTTTCTTT
TRBD1 | TRBJ2-7 | many | TRBV28 | CASSSPDRGPYEQYF | TGTGCCAGCAGTTCCCCAGACAGGGGCCCCTACGAGCAGTACTTC
TRBD1 | TRBJ2-5 | few | TRBV11-1 | CASSRKDRGRLEETQYF | TGTGCCAGCAGCAGGAAAGACAGGGGGCGCTTGGAAGAGACCCAGTACTTC
TRBD2 | TRBJ2-7 | many | TRBV28 | CASSPIGAGGPAYEQYF | TGTGCCAGCAGTCCGATCGGAGCGGGAGGGCCGGCCTACGAGCAGTACTTC
- | TRBJ2-1 | few | TRBV18 | CASSRQAGQFF | TGTGCCAGCTCACGACAGGCGGGGCAGTTCTTC
TRBD1 | TRBJ1-5 | - | TRBV28 | CASSSAAGQGVDQPQHF | TGTGCCAGCAGTTCCGCCGCAGGACAGGGGGTCGATCAGCCCCAGCATTTT
- | TRBJ2-5 | - | TRBV12-3/TRBV12-4 | CASNRDNQETQYF | TGTGCCAGCAACCGGGACAACCAAGAGACCCAGTACTTC
- | TRBJ2-5 | many | TRBV3-1 | CASSPPDKTIETQYF | TGTGCCAGCAGCCCCCCTGACAAGACGATCGAGACCCAGTACTTC
TRBD1 | TRBJ2-7 | - | TRBV3-1 | CASSQAGGLAYEQYF | TGTGCCAGCAGCCAGGCAGGGGGCCTTGCCTACGAGCAGTACTTC
TRBD2 | TRBJ2-2 | - | TRBV9 | CASSPGTKSTGELFF | TGTGCCAGCAGCCCTGGGACTAAGAGCACCGGGGAGCTGTTTTTT
TRBD1 | TRBJ1-5 | few | TRBV24-1 | CATSDPGQGSNQPQHF | TGTGCCACCAGTGACCCTGGACAGGGCTCGAATCAGCCCCAGCATTTT
- | TRBJ2-7 | few | TRBV27 | CASSRSVGGVYEQYF | TGTGCCAGCAGCCGATCCGTGGGGGGAGTCTACGAGCAGTACTTC
TRBD2 | TRBJ2-5 | many | TRBV20-1 | CSATSGTQETQYF | TGCAGTGCTACTAGCGGGACCCAAGAGACCCAGTACTTC
- | TRBJ1-1 | many | TRBV5-6 | CASSLMGMGTEAFF | TGTGCCAGCAGCTTGATGGGGATGGGCACTGAAGCTTTCTTT
- | TRBJ1-3 | - | TRBV20-1 | CSARAPQGAGNTIYF | TGCAGTGCTAGAGCCCCCCAGGGAGCTGGAAACACCATATATTTT
TRBD2 | TRBJ2-7 | - | TRBV20-1 | CSATMGGSYEQYF | TGCAGTGCTACCATGGGGGGGTCCTACGAGCAGTACTTC
- | TRBJ1-4 | - | TRBV7-2 | CASSPEAGTNEKLFF | TGTGCCAGCAGCCCAGAGGCGGGAACTAATGAAAAACTGTTTTTT
TRBD1 | TRBJ1-1 | many | TRBV18 | CASSPQGGIDEAFF | TGTGCCAGCTCACCTCAGGGGGGGATTGATGAAGCTTTCTTT
- | TRBJ1-1 | many | TRBV28 | CASCFKNTEAFF | TGTGCCAGCTGTTTTAAGAACACTGAAGCTTTCTTT
- | TRBJ1-3 | - | TRBV12-3/TRBV12-4 | CASSFGGALSGNTIYF | TGTGCCAGCAGTTTCGGGGGCGCGCTATCTGGAAACACCATATATTTT
TRBD1 | TRBJ2-7 | many | TRBV28 | CASSQGDRENEQYF | TGTGCCAGCAGTCAAGGGGACAGGGAAAACGAGCAGTACTTC
- | TRBJ1-3 | - | TRBV7-2 | CASSLDLGSSGNTIYF | TGTGCCAGCAGCTTAGACCTGGGGAGCTCTGGAAACACCATATATTTT
- | TRBJ1-5 | - | TRBV20-1 | CSARDRGRGTSIANQPQHF | TGCAGTGCTAGAGATCGGGGGCGCGGGACCTCGATAGCAAATCAGCCCCAGCATTTT
TRBD1 | TRBJ2-2 | few | TRBV19 | CASSHTGDGELFF | TGTGCCAGTAGTCATACAGGGGACGGGGAGCTGTTTTTT
- | TRBJ2-3 | many | TRBV12-3/TRBV12-4 | CASSFVSGTSTDTQYF | TGTGCCAGCAGTTTTGTGAGCGGTACTAGCACAGATACGCAGTATTTT
TRBD2 | TRBJ2-4 | few | TRBV20-1 | CSAREAGGGNIQYF | TGCAGTGCTAGAGAGGCGGGAGGGGGGAACATTCAGTACTTC
TRBD2 | TRBJ2-1 | - | TRBV20-1 | CSAKLPREKKNEQFF | TGCAGTGCTAAATTACCGCGGGAGAAGAAAAATGAGCAGTTCTTC
- | TRBJ1-1 | many | TRBV11-2 | CASSLLQGRTEAFF | TGTGCCAGCAGCTTATTACAGGGACGGACTGAAGCTTTCTTT
TRBD2 | TRBJ2-7 | many | TRBV5-1 | CASSLGLAGDLRSYEQYF | TGCGCCAGCAGCTTGGGTCTAGCGGGAGATCTGCGGTCCTACGAGCAGTACTTC
- | TRBJ1-3 | - | TRBV6-5 | CASSSQGGNTIYF | TGTGCCAGCAGTTCACAGGGAGGAAACACCATATATTTT